One T cell receptor beta chain is described in this entry. Its antigen is unidentified. This record belongs to a study of cytomegalovirus exposure and HLA in healthy donors. With 60 Vbeta and 13 Jbeta primers, the PCR was carried out. TCRdb's copy holds only in-frame clones and misses some; the assay was immunoSEQ multiplex PCR. The table lists 98,000 or so clones, roughly 79% of them singletons. The V gene end was trimmed by 2 bases and the J gene end by 2 bases; junction bases not matched to a gene: 3. The CDR3 length is 15 residues. CDR1 and CDR2 (germline): SGHKS, YYEKEE (reference sequence). Study-wide points: Common viral pathogens seemed, in a later analysis, to connect with several of the most significant clusters. Upon later analysis, TCR association rates were observed to vary by HLA locus, being highest for DRB1 and lowest for HLA-C. A previous analysis found most TCR beta V segments productive roughly 87% or roughly 30% of the time. The listing of about 150 TCR beta chains classed them as cytomegalovirus-associated.

This receptor was identified in a man between 60 and 75 years old in good health and CMV-seropositive. The chain joins TRBV5-5 to TRBJ2-1; TRBD1 matches 8 bases. Sequencing used PBMCs. The CDR3 DNA follows: TGTGCCAGCAGCTTACCGGGACAGGCCTACAATGAGCAGTTCTTC. Its protein is CASSLPGQAYNEQFF.